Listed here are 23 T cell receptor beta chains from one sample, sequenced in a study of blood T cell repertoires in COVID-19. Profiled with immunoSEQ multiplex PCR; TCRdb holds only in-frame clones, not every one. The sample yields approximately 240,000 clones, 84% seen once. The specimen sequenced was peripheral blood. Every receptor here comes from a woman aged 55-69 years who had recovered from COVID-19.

CDR3 in amino acids: CASSQRLRTARVADTQYF. The CDR3, as DNA: TGCGCCAGCAGCCAACGGCTACGGACTGCGAGGGTAGCAGATACGCAGTATTTT. This rearrangement joins TRBV4-3 to TRBJ2-3; maybe TRBD2 (5 bases). This CDR3 is 18 amino acids long. The V and J ends lost 2 bases and 4 bases respectively, with 22 bases between them. Germline V gene data show CDR1 as LGHNA and CDR2 as YSLEER.

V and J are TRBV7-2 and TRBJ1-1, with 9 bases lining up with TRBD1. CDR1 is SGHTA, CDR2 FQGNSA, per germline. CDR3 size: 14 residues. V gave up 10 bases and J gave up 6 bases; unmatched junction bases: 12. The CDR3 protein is CATMPRDRVSEAFF. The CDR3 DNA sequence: TGTGCCACTATGCCCCGGGACAGGGTGTCTGAAGCTTTCTTT.

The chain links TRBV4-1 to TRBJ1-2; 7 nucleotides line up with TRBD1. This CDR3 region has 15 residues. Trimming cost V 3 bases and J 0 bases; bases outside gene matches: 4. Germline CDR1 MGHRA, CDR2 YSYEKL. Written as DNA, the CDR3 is TGCGCCAGCAGCCATGGGACAGACGCTAACTATGGCTACACCTTC. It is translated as CASSHGTDANYGYTF.

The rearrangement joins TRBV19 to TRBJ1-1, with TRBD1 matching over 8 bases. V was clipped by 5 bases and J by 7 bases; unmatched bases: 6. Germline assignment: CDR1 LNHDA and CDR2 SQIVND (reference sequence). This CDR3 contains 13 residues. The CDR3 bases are TGTGCCAGTAGTCCGGCAGGGGGCGATGAAGCTTTCTTT. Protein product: CASSPAGGDEAFF.

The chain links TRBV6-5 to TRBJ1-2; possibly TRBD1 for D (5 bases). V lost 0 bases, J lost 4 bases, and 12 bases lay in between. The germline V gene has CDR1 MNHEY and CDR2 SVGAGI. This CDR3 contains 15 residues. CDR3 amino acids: CASSYSPKGSYGYTF. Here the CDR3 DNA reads TGTGCCAGCAGTTACTCGCCGAAGGGGTCCTATGGCTACACCTTC.

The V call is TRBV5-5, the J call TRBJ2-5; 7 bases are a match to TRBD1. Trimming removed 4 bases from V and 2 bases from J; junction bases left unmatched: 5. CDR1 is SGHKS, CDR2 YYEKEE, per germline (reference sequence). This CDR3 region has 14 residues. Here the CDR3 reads CASSPGQIQETQYF. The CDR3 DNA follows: TGTGCCAGCAGCCCGGGACAGATTCAAGAGACCCAGTACTTC.

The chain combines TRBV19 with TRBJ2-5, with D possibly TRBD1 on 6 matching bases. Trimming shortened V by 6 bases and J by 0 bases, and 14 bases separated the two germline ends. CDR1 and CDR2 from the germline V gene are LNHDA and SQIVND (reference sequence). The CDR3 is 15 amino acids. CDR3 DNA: TGTGCCAGTAGCCCAGGGGACGCAAACCAAGAGACCCAGTACTTC. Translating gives CASSPGDANQETQYF. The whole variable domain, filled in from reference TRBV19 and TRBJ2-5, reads DGGITQSPKYLFRKEGQNVTLSCEQNLNHDAMYWYRQDPGQGLRLIYYSQIVNDFQKGDIAEGYSVSREKKESFPLTVTSAQKNPTAFYLCASSPGDANQETQYFGPGTRLLVL.

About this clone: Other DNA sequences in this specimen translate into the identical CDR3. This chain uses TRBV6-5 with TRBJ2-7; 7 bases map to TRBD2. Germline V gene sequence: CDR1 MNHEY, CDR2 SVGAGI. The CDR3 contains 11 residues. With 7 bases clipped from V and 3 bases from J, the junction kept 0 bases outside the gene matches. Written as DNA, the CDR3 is TGTGCCAGCACGGGGGGCTACGAGCAGTACTTC. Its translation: CASTGGYEQYF.

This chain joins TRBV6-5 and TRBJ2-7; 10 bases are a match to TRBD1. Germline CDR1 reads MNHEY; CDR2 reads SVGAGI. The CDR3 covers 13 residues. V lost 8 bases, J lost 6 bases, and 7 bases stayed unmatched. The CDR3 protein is CASVGTGEREQYF. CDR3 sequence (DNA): TGTGCCAGCGTTGGGACAGGGGAACGCGAGCAGTACTTC.

CDR3 region: CASSPVDGQGYGYTF. The CDR3 DNA reads as TGTGCCAGCTCACCGGTCGACGGGCAGGGGTATGGCTACACCTTC. This chain joins TRBV18 and TRBJ1-2, with D perhaps matching TRBD1 (6 bases). The CDR3 is made up of 15 amino acids. Germline CDR1 reads KGHSH; CDR2 reads LQKENI. With 3 bases removed from V and 5 bases from J, the gap between germline ends came to 16 bases. The variable domain in full, completed from reference TRBV18 and TRBJ1-2, reads NAGVMQNPRHLVRRRGQEARLRCSPMKGHSHVYWYRQLPEEGLKFMVYLQKENIIDESGMPKERFSAEFPKEGPSILRIQQVVRGDSAAYFCASSPVDGQGYGYTFGSGTRLTVV.

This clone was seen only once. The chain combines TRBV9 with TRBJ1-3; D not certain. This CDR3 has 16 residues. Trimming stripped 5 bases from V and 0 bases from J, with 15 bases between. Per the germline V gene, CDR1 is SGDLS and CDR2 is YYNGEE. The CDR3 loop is CASRETDGYSGNTIYF. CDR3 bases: TGTGCCAGCAGGGAGACTGACGGTTACTCTGGAAACACCATATATTTT.

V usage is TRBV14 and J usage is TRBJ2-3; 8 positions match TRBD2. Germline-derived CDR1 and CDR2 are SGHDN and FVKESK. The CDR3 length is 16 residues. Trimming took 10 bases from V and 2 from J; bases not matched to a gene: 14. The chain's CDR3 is CATSPSSGVSTDTQYF. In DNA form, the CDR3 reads TGTGCCACCTCCCCGAGTAGCGGGGTCTCCACAGATACGCAGTATTTT. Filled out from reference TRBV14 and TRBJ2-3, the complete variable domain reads EAGVTQFPSHSVIEKGQTVTLRCDPISGHDNLYWYRRVMGKEIKFLLHFVKESKQDESGMPNNRFLAERTGGTYSTLKVQPAELEDSGVYFCATSPSSGVSTDTQYFGPGTRLTVL.

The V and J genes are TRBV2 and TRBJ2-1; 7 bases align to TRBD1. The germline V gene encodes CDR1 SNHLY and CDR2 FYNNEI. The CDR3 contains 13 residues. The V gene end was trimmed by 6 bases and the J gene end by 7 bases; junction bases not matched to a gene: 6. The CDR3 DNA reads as TGTGCCAGCAGAGATGACAGGGCAAATGAGCAGTTCTTC. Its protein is CASRDDRANEQFF.

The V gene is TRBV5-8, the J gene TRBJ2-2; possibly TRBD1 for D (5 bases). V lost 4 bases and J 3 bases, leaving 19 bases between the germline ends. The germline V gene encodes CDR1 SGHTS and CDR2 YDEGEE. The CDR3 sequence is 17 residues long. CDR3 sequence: CASSPPWATVYTGELFF. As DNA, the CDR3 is TGTGCCAGCAGCCCTCCCTGGGCGACAGTTTACACCGGGGAGCTGTTTTTT.

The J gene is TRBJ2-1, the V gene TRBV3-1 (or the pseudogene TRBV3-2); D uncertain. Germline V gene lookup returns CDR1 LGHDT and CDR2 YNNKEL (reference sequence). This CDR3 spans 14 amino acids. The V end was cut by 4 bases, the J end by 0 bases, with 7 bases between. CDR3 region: CASSPRSSYNEQFF. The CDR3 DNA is TGTGCCAGCAGCCCCCGGAGCTCCTACAATGAGCAGTTCTTC.

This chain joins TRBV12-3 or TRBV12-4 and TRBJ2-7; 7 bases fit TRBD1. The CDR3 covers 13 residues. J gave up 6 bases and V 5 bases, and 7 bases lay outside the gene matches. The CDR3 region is CASSRQGLGEQYF. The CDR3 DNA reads TGTGCCAGCAGTAGACAGGGTTTAGGCGAGCAGTACTTC.

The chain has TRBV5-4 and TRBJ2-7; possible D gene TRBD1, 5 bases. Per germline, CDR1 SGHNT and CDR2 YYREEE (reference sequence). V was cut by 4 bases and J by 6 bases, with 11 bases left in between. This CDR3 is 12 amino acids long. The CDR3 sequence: CASSEDSLEQYF. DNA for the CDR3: TGTGCCAGCAGCGAAGACAGTCTCGAGCAGTACTTC. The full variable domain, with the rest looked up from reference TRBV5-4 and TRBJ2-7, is ETGVTQSPTHLIKTRGQQVTLRCSSQSGHNTVSWYQQALGQGPQFIFQYYREEENGRGNFPPRFSGLQFPNYSSELNVNALELDDSALYLCASSEDSLEQYFGPGTRLTVT.

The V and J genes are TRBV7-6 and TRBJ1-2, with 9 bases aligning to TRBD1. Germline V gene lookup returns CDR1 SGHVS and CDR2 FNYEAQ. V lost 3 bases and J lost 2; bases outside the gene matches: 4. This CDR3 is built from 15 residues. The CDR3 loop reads CASSLGQGLNYGYTF. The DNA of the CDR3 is TGTGCCAGCAGCTTGGGACAGGGTTTGAACTATGGCTACACCTTC.

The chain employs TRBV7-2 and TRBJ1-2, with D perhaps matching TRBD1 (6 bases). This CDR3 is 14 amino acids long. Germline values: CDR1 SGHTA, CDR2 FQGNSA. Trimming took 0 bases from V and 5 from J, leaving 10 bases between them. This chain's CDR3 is CASSLARGQYGYTF. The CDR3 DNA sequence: TGTGCCAGCAGCTTAGCGCGGGGGCAGTATGGCTACACCTTC. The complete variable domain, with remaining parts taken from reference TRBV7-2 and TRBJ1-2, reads GAGVSQSPSNKVTEKGKDVELRCDPISGHTALYWYRQSLGQGLEFLIYFQGNSAPDKSGLPSDRFSAERTGGSVSTLTIQRTQQEDSAVYLCASSLARGQYGYTFGSGTRLTVV.

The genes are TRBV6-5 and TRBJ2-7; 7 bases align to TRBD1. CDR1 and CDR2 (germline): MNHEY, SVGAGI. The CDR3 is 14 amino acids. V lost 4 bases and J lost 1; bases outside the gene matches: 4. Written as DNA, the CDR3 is TGTGCCAGCAGTTCCCGGGACAGATCCTACGAGCAGTACTTC. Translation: CASSSRDRSYEQYF.

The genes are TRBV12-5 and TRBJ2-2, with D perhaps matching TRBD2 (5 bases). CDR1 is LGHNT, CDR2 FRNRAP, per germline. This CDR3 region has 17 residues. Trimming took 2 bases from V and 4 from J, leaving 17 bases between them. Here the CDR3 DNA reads TGTGCTAGTGGTTTGCCCCCGGGAACAGCTTCCACCGGGGAGCTGTTTTTT. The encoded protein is CASGLPPGTASTGELFF.

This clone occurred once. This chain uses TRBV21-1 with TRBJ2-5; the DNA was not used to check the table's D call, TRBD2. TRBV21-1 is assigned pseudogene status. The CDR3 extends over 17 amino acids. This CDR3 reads CASKHWGGFRVWETQYF. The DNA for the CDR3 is TGTGCCAGCAAGCATTGGGGGGGATTTAGGGTGTGGGAGACCCAGTACTTC.

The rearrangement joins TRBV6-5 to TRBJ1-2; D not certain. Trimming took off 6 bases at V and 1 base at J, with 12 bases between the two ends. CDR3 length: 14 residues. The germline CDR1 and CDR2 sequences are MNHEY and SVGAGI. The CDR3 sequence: CASRDRGVNYGYTF. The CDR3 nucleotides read TGTGCCAGCAGGGACCGCGGGGTTAACTATGGCTACACCTTC.